The 4 T cell receptor beta chains below were found in one sample sequenced in a study of blood T cell repertoires in COVID-19. Only in-frame clones appear in the TCRdb table, and some are missing; sequencing was by immunoSEQ multiplex PCR. This sample has about 390,000 clones, with about 87% found just once. The sequencing input was peripheral blood. The receptors originated from an older woman with COVID-19, enrolled during active disease.

The chain combines TRBV5-1 with TRBJ2-1, with 7 nucleotides matching TRBD1. Trimming took 4 bases from V and 6 from J; bases not matched to a gene: 13. The CDR3 has 16 residues. CDR1 SGHRS and CDR2 YFSETQ come from the germline V gene. The CDR3 reads CASSGLLTGYANEQFF. CDR3 DNA: TGCGCCAGCAGCGGGCTATTGACAGGGTACGCCAATGAGCAGTTCTTC. Combining the CDR3 with reference TRBV5-1 and TRBJ2-1 gives the whole variable domain KAGVTQTPRYLIKTRGQQVTLSCSPISGHRSVSWYQQTPGQGLQFLFEYFSETQRNKGNFPGRFSGRQFSNSRSEMNVSTLELGDSALYLCASSGLLTGYANEQFFGPGTRLTVL.

V gene TRBV6-5 combines with J gene TRBJ2-2, with 8 bases lining up with TRBD1. V lost 0 bases, J lost 7 bases, and 4 bases stayed unmatched. Germline V lookup: CDR1 MNHEY, CDR2 SVGAGI. CDR3 size: 15 residues. The CDR3 nucleotides are TGTGCCAGCAGTTACTCGAACAGGGGGTACGGGGAGCTGTTTTTT. Encoded protein: CASSYSNRGYGELFF.

The gene calls are TRBV6-5 and TRBJ1-2; unclear D gene. Deletions cut 5 bases from V and 4 bases from J, with 14 bases between. CDR1 MNHEY and CDR2 SVGAGI come from the germline V gene. The CDR3 loop spans 14 amino acids. For the CDR3, the DNA is TGTGCCAGCAGTACTAGGGCCTCAGGCTATGGCTACACCTTC. This translates into CASSTRASGYGYTF.

The chain joins TRBV7-3 to TRBJ1-2, with D possibly matching TRBD1 (6 bases). Trimming removed 3 bases at V and 4 bases at J, with 21 bases between. The CDR3 has 17 amino acids. Per the germline V gene, CDR1 is SGHTA and CDR2 is FQGTGA. The DNA of the CDR3 is TGTGCCAGCAGCTTGTCCCGAGACCATACAGGGACCTATGGCTACACCTTC. Its protein product is CASSLSRDHTGTYGYTF.